This T cell receptor (beta chain) was sequenced for a study of cytomegalovirus exposure and HLA in healthy donors. About this clone itself: Its antigen is unidentified.

Study-wide results and caveats: In a later analysis, HLA-associated beta chains showed higher expansion and lower generation probabilities than comparable chains. TRBV6-2, TRBV6-3 and other indistinguishable V segments were excluded.

In the PCR, 60 Vbeta and 13 Jbeta primers were used. Sequencing used immunoSEQ multiplex PCR; TCRdb keeps in-frame clones, though not all of them. The profile covers roughly 200,000 clones, with about 9.4% appearing a single time and approximately 1.4% taken by the ten largest. The germline V gene has CDR1 MGHDK and CDR2 SYGVNS. V was shortened by 7 bases and J by 2 bases, with 6 bases between the two germline ends. CDR3 length equals 12 residues. This clonotype was obtained from a woman aged 25 to 39 in good health and CMV-seropositive. The material sequenced was PBMCs. The chain combines TRBV25-1 with TRBJ1-5; D may be TRBD1 (5 bases). The CDR3 nucleotides read TGTGCCAGCACCAGGGGCAATCAGCCCCAGCATTTT. Translation gives CASTRGNQPQHF.